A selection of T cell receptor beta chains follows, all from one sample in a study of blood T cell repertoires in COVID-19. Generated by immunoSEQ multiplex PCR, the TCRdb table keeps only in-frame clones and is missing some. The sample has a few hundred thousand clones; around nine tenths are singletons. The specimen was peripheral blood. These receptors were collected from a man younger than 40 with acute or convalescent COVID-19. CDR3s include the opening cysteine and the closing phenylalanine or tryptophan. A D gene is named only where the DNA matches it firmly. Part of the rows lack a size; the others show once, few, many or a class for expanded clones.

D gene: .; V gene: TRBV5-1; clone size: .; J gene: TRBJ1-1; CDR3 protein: CASFLGQTNTEAFF; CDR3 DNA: TGCGCCAGCTTTCTCGGACAGACTAACACTGAAGCTTTCTTT
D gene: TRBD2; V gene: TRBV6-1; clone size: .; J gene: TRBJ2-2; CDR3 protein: CASSDPGLVVTGELFF; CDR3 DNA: TGTGCCAGCAGTGACCCGGGACTAGTAGTGACCGGGGAGCTGTTTTTT
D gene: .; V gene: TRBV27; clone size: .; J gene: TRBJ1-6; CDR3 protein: CASSLIGSPLHF; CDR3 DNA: TGTGCCAGCAGTTTAATCGGTTCACCCCTCCACTTT
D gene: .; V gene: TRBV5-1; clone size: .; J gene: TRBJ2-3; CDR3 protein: CASSLGRRAGSADTQYF; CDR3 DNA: TGCGCCAGCAGCTTGGGGCGTCGGGCGGGGTCGGCAGATACGCAGTATTTT
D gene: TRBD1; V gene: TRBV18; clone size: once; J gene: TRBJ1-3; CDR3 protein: CASSPRTGGIDSGNTIYF; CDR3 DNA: TGTGCCAGCTCACCCCGGACAGGAGGGATAGACTCTGGAAACACCATATATTTT
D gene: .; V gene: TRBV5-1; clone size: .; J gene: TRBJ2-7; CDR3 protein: CASSLDGGNEQYF; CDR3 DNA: TGCGCCAGCAGCTTGGACGGGGGTAACGAGCAGTACTTC
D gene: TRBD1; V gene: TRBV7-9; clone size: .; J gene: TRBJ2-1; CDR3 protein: CASSNSVQGNEQFF; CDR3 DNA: TGTGCCAGCAGCAACTCGGTACAGGGGAATGAGCAGTTCTTC
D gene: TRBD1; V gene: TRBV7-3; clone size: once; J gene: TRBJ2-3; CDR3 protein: CASSSTGADTQYF; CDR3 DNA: TGTGCCAGCAGCTCTACAGGGGCAGATACGCAGTATTTT
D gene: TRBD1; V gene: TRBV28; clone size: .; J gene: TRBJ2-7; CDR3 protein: CASSTGVPYEQYF; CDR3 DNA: TGTGCCAGCAGTACAGGGGTTCCCTACGAGCAGTACTTC
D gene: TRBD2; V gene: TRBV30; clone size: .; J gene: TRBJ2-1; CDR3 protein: CAWSRNRLAFLFF; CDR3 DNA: TGTGCCTGGAGCAGAAACCGACTAGCGTTTCTGTTCTTC
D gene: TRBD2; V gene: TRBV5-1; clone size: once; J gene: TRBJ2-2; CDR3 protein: CASSLGASGVSTGELFF; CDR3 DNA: TGCGCCAGCAGCTTGGGCGCTAGCGGGGTATCGACCGGGGAGCTGTTTTTT
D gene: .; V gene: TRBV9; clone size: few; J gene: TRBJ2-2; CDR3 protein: CASTLSTGTPTGELFF; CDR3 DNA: TGTGCCAGCACTCTTTCTACCGGGACTCCGACCGGGGAGCTGTTTTTT
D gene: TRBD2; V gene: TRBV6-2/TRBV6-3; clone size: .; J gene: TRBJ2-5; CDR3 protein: CASSSQLGGGAGETQYF; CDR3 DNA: TGTGCCAGCAGTTCACAGTTGGGCGGGGGGGCCGGAGAGACCCAGTACTTC
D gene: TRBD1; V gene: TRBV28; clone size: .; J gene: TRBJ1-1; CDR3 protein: CASSLPPTGARGTEAFF; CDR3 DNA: TGTGCCAGCAGTTTACCGCCTACAGGGGCCCGAGGCACTGAAGCTTTCTTT
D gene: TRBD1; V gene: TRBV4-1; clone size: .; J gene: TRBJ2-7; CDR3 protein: CASSQGARTGTYEQYF; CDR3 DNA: TGCGCCAGCAGCCAGGGGGCCCGGACAGGCACCTACGAGCAGTACTTC
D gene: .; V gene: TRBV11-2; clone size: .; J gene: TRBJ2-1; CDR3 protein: CASTFAGDYNEQFF; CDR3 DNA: TGTGCCAGCACCTTTGCAGGGGACTACAATGAGCAGTTCTTC
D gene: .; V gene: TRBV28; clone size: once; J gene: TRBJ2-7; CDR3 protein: CASSSYYEQYF; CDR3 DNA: TGTGCCAGCAGTAGCTACTACGAGCAGTACTTC
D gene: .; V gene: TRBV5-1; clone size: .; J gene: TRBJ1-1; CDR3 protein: CASSFTGNTEAFF; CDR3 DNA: TGCGCCAGCAGCTTCACAGGGAACACTGAAGCTTTCTTT
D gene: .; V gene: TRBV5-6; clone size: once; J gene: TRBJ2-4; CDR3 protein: CASHTDTKNIQYF; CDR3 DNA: TGTGCCAGCCACACAGACACCAAAAACATTCAGTACTTC
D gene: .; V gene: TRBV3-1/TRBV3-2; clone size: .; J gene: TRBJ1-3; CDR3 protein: CASSQTEWDTIYF; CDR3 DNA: TGTGCCAGCAGCCAAACAGAGTGGGACACCATATATTTT
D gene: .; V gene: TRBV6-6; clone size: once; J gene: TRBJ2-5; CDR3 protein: CASSFPGGRSETQYF; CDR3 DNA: TGTGCCAGCAGCTTTCCCGGGGGGCGTTCAGAGACCCAGTACTTC
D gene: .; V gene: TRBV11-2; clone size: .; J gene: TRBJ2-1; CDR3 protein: CASSRANEQFF; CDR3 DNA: TGTGCCAGCAGCAGAGCCAATGAGCAGTTCTTC
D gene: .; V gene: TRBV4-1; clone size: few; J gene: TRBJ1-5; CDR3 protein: CASSHFALRKEGNQPQHF; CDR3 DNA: TGCGCCAGCAGCCACTTCGCCTTACGGAAAGAGGGCAATCAGCCCCAGCATTTT
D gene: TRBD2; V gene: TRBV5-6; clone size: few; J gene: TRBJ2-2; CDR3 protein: CASSWTSGYTGELFF; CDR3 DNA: TGTGCCAGCAGCTGGACTAGCGGATACACCGGGGAGCTGTTTTTT
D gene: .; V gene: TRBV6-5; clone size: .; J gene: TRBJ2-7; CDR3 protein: CASGQYYEQYF; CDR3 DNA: TGTGCCAGCGGCCAATATTACGAGCAGTACTTC
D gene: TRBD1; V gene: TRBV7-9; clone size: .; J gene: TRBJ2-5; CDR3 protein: CASSRQGIQETQYF; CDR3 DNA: TGTGCCAGCAGCAGACAGGGGATCCAAGAGACCCAGTACTTC
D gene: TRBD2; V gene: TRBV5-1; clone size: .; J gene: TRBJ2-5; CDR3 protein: CASSSWREDETQYF; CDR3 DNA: TGCGCCAGCAGCTCATGGCGGGAGGATGAGACCCAGTACTTC
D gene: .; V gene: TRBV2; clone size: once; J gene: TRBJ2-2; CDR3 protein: CASSITSSGELFF; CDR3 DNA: TGTGCCAGCAGCATTACTAGCTCCGGGGAGCTGTTTTTT
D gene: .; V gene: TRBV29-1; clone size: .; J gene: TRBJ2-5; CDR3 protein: CSVYLLWRNQETQYF; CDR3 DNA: TGCAGCGTTTATCTCTTGTGGCGGAACCAAGAGACCCAGTACTTC
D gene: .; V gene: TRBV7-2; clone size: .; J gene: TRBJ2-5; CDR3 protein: CASSFTDKTGTQYF; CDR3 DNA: TGTGCCAGCAGCTTCACGGACAAGACAGGGACCCAGTACTTC
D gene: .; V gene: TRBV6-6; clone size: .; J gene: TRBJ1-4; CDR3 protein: CASSYSILPWAEKLFF; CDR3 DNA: TGTGCCAGCAGTTACTCGATTTTGCCTTGGGCTGAAAAACTGTTTTTT
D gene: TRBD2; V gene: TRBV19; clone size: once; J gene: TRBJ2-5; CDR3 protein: CASLPSGSWGQETQYF; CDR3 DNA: TGTGCCAGTCTACCTAGCGGGAGTTGGGGCCAAGAGACCCAGTACTTC
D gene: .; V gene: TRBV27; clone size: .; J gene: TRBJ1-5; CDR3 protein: CASSLTRLYSNQPQHF; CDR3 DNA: TGTGCCAGCAGTTTAACCCGCCTATATAGCAATCAGCCCCAGCATTTT
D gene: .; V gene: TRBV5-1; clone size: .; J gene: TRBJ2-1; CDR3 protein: CASSSNTQQGNEQFF; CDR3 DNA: TGCGCCAGCAGCTCAAACACCCAACAGGGCAATGAGCAGTTCTTC
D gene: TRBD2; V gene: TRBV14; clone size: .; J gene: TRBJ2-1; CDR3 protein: CASSQIGSGGVDSYNEQFF; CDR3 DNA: TGTGCCAGCAGCCAGATTGGTAGCGGGGGCGTCGACTCCTACAATGAGCAGTTCTTC
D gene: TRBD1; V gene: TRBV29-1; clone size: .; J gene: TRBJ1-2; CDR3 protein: CSVDRGYGYTF; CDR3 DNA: TGCAGCGTAGACAGGGGCTACGGCTACACCTTC
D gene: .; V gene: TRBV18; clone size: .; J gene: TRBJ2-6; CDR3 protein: CASSPAGRLGANVLTF; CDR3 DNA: TGTGCCAGCTCACCAGCAGGGAGGTTGGGGGCCAACGTCCTGACTTTC
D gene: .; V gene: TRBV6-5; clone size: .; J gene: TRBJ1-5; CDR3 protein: CASSFQNQPQHF; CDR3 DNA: TGTGCCAGCAGTTTTCAGAATCAGCCCCAGCATTTT
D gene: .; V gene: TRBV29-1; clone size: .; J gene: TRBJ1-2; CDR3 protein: CSVVDSLTEF; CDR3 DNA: TGCAGCGTTGTAGACAGCCTAACAGAGTTC
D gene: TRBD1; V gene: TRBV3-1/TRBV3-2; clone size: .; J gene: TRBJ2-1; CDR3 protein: CASSQGYQGAFF; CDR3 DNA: TGTGCCAGCAGCCAAGGTTATCAGGGGGCGTTCTTC
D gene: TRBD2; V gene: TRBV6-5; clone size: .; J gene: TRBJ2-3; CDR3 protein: CASRPGTSGDDTQYF; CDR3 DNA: TGTGCCAGCAGGCCCGGGACTAGCGGGGACGATACGCAGTATTTT
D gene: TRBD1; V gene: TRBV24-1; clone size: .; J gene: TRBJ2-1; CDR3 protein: CATSDGQGAGHQFF; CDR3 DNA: TGTGCCACCAGTGATGGACAGGGGGCAGGTCACCAGTTCTTC
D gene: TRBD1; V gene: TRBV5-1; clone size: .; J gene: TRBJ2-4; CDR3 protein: CASSHYLGQGRDKNIQYF; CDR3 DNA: TGCGCCAGCAGCCATTACCTGGGACAGGGTAGAGACAAAAACATTCAGTACTTC
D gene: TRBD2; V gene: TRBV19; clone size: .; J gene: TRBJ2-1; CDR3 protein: CASRWRERNNEQFF; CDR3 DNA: TGTGCCAGTCGATGGCGGGAGAGGAACAATGAGCAGTTCTTC
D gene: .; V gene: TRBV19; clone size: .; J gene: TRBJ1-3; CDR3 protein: CASSVPSRASGNTIYF; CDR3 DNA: TGTGCCAGTAGTGTCCCCTCGAGAGCCTCTGGAAACACCATATATTTT
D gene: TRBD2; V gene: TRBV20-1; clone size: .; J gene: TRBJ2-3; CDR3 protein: CSASSSGNTDTQYF; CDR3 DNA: TGCAGTGCTAGTTCTAGCGGGAACACAGATACGCAGTATTTT
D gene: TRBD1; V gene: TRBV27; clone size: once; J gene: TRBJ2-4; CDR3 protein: CASSRTGAKNIQYF; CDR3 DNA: TGTGCCAGCAGTCGGACAGGAGCCAAAAACATTCAGTACTTC
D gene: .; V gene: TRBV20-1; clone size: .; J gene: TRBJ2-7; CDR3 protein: CSARWATEQYF; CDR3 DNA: TGCAGTGCTCGCTGGGCAACCGAGCAGTACTTC